This T cell receptor (beta chain) originates from a study of Japanese encephalitis immunity and Zika vaccine responses listed by TCRdb under 2021. About the investigation overall: The included participants were given three 5.0 ug doses of alum-adjuvanted ZPIV at weeks 0, 4 and 28. The stimulations used peptide pools from ZIKV structural proteins divided into flavivirus-conserved and non-conserved sets, or JEV or YFV peptides that matched the pre-vaccination. For TCR sequencing, roughly six representative participants were selected from each pre-vaccination group, and samples were taken at week 0 (after pre-vaccination, before ZPIV) and at week 52. The study asked whether earlier vaccination against Japanese encephalitis virus (JEV) or yellow fever virus (YFV) shaped CD4 T cell responses to the Zika vaccine. Twelve participants received one dose of YFV vaccine (YF-VAX) before ZPIV, and nine participants were flavivirus-naive. Roughly 13 participants were given two doses of JEV vaccine (IXIARO) 28 days apart, two to three months before the first ZPIV dose. ZIKV peptides were 15-mers overlapping by 11 residues, selected for NetMHCpan/NetMHCII-predicted epitopes with affinity below 50 nM. TCR repertoires were also analyzed from three flavivirus-naive individuals at weeks 2, 6 and 52 after starting ZPIV vaccination.

This clonotype is classified as large (0.1 to 1%). No much larger clonotype is one base removed from it; base qualities were not supplied. PBMCs were stained with CellTrace CFSE and grown for 5 to 6 days in RPMI containing around 8.1% human serum and peptide pools at roughly 0.95 ug/mL each. Unfixed proliferating CD4 T cells were sorted on a BD FACSAria as live CD56-CD19-CD16-CD3+CD4+ CFSE-low cells. Enrolled adults were healthy and seronegative for ZIKV, JEV, YFV, DENV and WNV by microneutralization screening. The samples were drawn from a phase 1 trial of an alum-adjuvanted Zika purified-inactivated virus (ZPIV) vaccine that was randomized, double-blinded and placebo-controlled. Peripheral blood mononuclear cells were isolated by standard procedure and were kept frozen in liquid nitrogen until use. V gives up 2 bases and J gives up 8 bases, and the segment between their germline ends measures 9 bases. The CDR3 runs 13 residues from the cysteine to the phenylalanine. The read is trimmed to its CDR3 DNA, 39 bases read in frame from base 1. CDR1 and CDR2 (SGHTA, FQGTGA) derive from the germline V gene.

The library was prepared using 5' RACE. TCRbeta libraries were pooled in proportion to their sorted cell numbers before sequencing. Total RNA was extracted from the sorted cells with RNAzol RT, and cDNA was synthesized using an oligo(dT) primer and a template-switching oligo. The TCRbeta V-CDR3-J region was amplified by PCR between a SMARTer oligo primer and a TCRbeta constant-region primer using Kapa HiFi. Illumina adaptors and sample-specific index barcodes were added in a second PCR, with HighPrep bead cleanup and a Bioanalyzer check confirming a band of roughly 650 bp. Libraries were sequenced on an Illumina MiSeq with 2x151 bp paired-end reads. Under the source paper's analysis protocol: Reads were demultiplexed with an in-house Java program, and MiXCR assigned TCRbeta annotations and counted clonotypes. To assess repertoire overlap, Morisita-Horn indices from the R package vegan were used, along with UPGMA clustering and Circos plots of recurring clonotypes. Shannon diversity and richness were each normalized to the maximum value possible given the input cell numbers, so the resulting values fell between 0 and 1. CDR3beta sequences were aligned with MUSCLE, distances computed with SeqinR, and multidimensional scaling plotted in R. Starting from the raw public reads, TCRdb applied fastp trimming at Q25, assembled clones with MiXCR and retained in-frame beta chains. For every CDR3 protein sequence, its rows merge into one entry that carries the most common genes and DNA. For this entry, the V and J calls and clone size follow TCRdb and not the study's own pipeline. The sample includes several hundred distinct CDR3 sequences, with roughly 2.7% observed a single time. The ten largest clones represent about 40% of the sample.

Beyond this particular receptor, the publication reports: JEV-pre-vaccinated donors showed higher repertoire similarity across time-points and stimulations than YFV-pre-vaccinated donors, indicating more clonotypes common to ZIKV and JEV stimulation. Samples clustered by participant with no similarity between individuals, suggesting no public TCRs were detected. Rather than the whole vaccinated cohort, the analysis covered just a subset of trial participants, namely those who received three doses and had adequate samples. After ZPIV, repertoire richness of CD4 T cells responding to conserved ZIKV epitopes significantly decreased in JEV-pre-vaccinated donors. CD8 T cell responses to ZIKV peptide pools were of very low magnitude and seen in only a few individuals. Sample size limitations prevented peptide-pool deconvolution, so the individual peptides driving cross-reactive responses were not identified.

The sequenced sample was antigen-activated CD4+ T cells from blood, cultured, obtained during a Zika inactivated vaccine study. The receptor was derived from an adult woman who received an inactivated Zika virus vaccine. The sequence is built from TRBV7-3 and TRBJ1-4; possibly the D gene is TRBD1, per 5 matching bases. The CDR3 loop reads CASSLGPGEKLFF. The DNA sequence is TGTGCCAGCAGCTTAGGTCCAGGGGAAAAACTGTTTTTT.